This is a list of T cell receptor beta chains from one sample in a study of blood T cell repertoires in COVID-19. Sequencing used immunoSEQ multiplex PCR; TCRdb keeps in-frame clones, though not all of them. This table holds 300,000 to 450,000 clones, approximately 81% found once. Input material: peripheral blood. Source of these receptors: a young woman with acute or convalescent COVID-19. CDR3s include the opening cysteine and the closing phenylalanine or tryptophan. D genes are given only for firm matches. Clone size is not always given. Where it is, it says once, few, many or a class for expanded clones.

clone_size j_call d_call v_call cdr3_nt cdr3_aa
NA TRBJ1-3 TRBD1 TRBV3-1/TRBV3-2 TGTGCCAGCAGCCCGAAAGGGACAGTCTCTGGAAACACCATATATTTT CASSPKGTVSGNTIYF
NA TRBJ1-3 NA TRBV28 TGTGCCAGCAGTTTCCGGGACACTCGGGACACCATATATTTT CASSFRDTRDTIYF
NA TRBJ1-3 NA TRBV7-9 TGTGCCAGCAGCTCGGGTGGACAGCATGGAAACACCATATATTTT CASSSGGQHGNTIYF
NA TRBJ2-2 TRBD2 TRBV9 TGTGCCAGCAGCGTAATGGGGGGGACCGGGGAGCTGTTTTTT CASSVMGGTGELFF
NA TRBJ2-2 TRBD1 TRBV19 TGTGCCAGTAGTGGACAGGGCGAAACCGGGGAGCTGTTTTTT CASSGQGETGELFF
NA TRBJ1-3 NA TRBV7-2 TGTGCCAGCAGCCCCGGGACTCAACGAAACACCATATATTTT CASSPGTQRNTIYF
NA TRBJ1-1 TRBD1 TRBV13 TGTGCCAGCAGCTGGGACAGGGCCACTGAAGCTTTCTTT CASSWDRATEAFF
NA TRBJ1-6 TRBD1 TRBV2 TGTGCCAGCAGCCTCCCGGGGGACAGGGTCGAATCACCCCTCCACTTT CASSLPGDRVESPLHF
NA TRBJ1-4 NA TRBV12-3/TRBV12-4 TGTGCCAGCAGGAGAGGGAGAAATGAAAAACTGTTTTTT CASRRGRNEKLFF
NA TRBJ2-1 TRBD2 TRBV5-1 TGCGCCAGCAGCCCTGGACTAGCTAGCCCCTGGGTTGAGCAGTTCTTC CASSPGLASPWVEQFF
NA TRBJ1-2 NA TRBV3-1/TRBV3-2 TGTGCCAGCAGCCAAGATCTGACGGGAGTGGAGAGTGGCTACACCTTC CASSQDLTGVESGYTF
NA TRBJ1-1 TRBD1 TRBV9 TGTGCCAGCAGCGGTGACAGGGGGCGGACTGAAGCTTTCTTT CASSGDRGRTEAFF
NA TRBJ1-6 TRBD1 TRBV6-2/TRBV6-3 TGTGCCAGCAGTTACTTGGACAGGGATAATTCACCCCTCCACTTT CASSYLDRDNSPLHF
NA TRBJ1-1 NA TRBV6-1 TGTGCCAGCAGTGAGGTGCAGGGAACTGAAGCTTTCTTT CASSEVQGTEAFF
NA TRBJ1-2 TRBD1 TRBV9 TGTGCCAGCAGCGCCCGTCGGGACAGTCTGATCTATGGCTACACCTTC CASSARRDSLIYGYTF
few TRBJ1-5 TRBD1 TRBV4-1 TGCGCCAGCAGCCGTAGGACAGGCGATCAACAGCCCCAGCATTTT CASSRRTGDQQPQHF
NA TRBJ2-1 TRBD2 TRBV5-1 TGCGCCAGCAGCGGGCTAGCGGGACTTGAGCAGTTCTTC CASSGLAGLEQFF
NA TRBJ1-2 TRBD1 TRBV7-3 TGTGCCAGCAGCTTAACAGACAGGGGTGACGGCTACACCTTC CASSLTDRGDGYTF
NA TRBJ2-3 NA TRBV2 TGTGCTGGGGGGACCCGGGATACGCAGTATTTT CAGGTRDTQYF
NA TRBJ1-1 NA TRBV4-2 TGTGCCAGCAGCCAGACAGGCGGTACGAACACTGAAGCTTTCTTT CASSQTGGTNTEAFF
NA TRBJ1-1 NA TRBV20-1 TGCAGTGCTAGAAGGGGGAATGAAGCTTTCTTT CSARRGNEAFF
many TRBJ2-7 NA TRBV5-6 TGTGCCAGCAGCTTGGATCCCGGGTCCTACGAGCAGTACTTC CASSLDPGSYEQYF
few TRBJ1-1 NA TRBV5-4 TGTGCCAGCAGCCCCGACAGAGATAACACTGAAGCTTTCTTT CASSPDRDNTEAFF
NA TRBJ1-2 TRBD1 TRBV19 TGTGCCAGTAGTCCAGGACAGGGGATCTATGGCTACACCTTC CASSPGQGIYGYTF
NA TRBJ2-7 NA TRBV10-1 TGCGCCAGCCTGTCAGGGTGTGGATACGAGCAGTACTTC CASLSGCGYEQYF
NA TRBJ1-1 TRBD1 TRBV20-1 TGCAGTGCTAGTAAGGGGGCTACTGAAGCTTTCTTT CSASKGATEAFF
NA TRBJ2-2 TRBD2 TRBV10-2 TGCGCCAGCAGTGACCCTAGCGGGAGATATGGCGGGGAGCTGTTTTTT CASSDPSGRYGGELFF
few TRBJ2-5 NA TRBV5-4 TGTGCCAGCAGCTTGGCGGCTAGCCAGCAGACCCAGTACTTC CASSLAASQQTQYF